The 29 T cell receptor beta chains presented below share a single source sample, sequenced in a study of siplizumab effects on memory and regulatory T cells. Only in-frame clones appear in the TCRdb table, and some are missing; sequencing was by immunoSEQ multiplex PCR. The sample lists some 75,000 clones, about 92% occurring once. The sample comprised CD8+ T cells sorted from blood. These receptors originate from a human donor in good health.

This chain links TRBV4-3 with TRBJ2-7; D is perhaps TRBD2 (6 bases). Trimming pared 2 bases from V and 0 bases from J, leaving 11 bases between. The CDR3 spans 15 residues. CDR1 and CDR2 (germline): LGHNA, YSLEER. The DNA of the CDR3 is TGCGCCAGCAGCCAAATTCACGGGAGCTCCTACGAGCAGTACTTC. This encodes CASSQIHGSSYEQYF.

The sample holds one count of this clone. The chain carries TRBV4-3 and TRBJ2-1; 9 bases match TRBD2. Trimming at V came to 0 bases and at J to 9 bases, leaving 9 bases not matched to a gene. The CDR3 length is 16 residues. Germline V gene sequence: CDR1 LGHNA, CDR2 YSLEER. The CDR3, as DNA: TGCGCCAGCAGCCAAGATTTTGCGGGGGGGCGCGGTGAGCAGTTCTTC. It specifies CASSQDFAGGRGEQFF.

V usage is TRBV5-6 and J usage is TRBJ1-2; a possible D gene is TRBD1 (6 bases). V was clipped by 1 base and J by 2 bases, with 12 bases between them. CDR3 length equals 15 residues. The V gene's germline CDR1 is SGHDT and CDR2 YYEEEE. In DNA form, the CDR3 reads TGTGCCAGCAGCTTGACACCACAGGGAAACTATGGCTACACCTTC. Translation gives CASSLTPQGNYGYTF.

This clone was recorded a few times. The genes are TRBV27 and TRBJ1-2; 8 bases are shared with TRBD1. The CDR3 length is 15 residues. V was pared by 6 bases and J by 6 bases, with 12 bases of the junction left unmatched. Germline V gives CDR1 MNHEY, CDR2 SMNVEV (reference sequence). The CDR3 here is CASSPIGTGGDGYTF. The CDR3 coding sequence is TGTGCCAGCAGCCCGATTGGAACAGGGGGGGATGGCTACACCTTC.

The chain employs TRBV4-1 and TRBJ2-7; D remains ambiguous. Germline CDR1 and CDR2: MGHRA and YSYEKL. The CDR3 extends over 14 amino acids. The V end lost 1 base, the J end lost 2 bases, and 9 bases lay between the germline ends. The CDR3 reads CASSQAEEAYEQYF. The CDR3 DNA reads as TGCGCCAGCAGCCAAGCTGAAGAGGCCTACGAGCAGTACTTC.

The chain links TRBV19 to TRBJ1-5; D ambiguous. V shed 9 bases and J shed 0 bases, with 9 bases lying between them. The germline gives CDR1 LNHDA, CDR2 SQIVND (reference sequence). The CDR3 is made up of 13 amino acids. CDR3 DNA sequence: TGTGCCAGCGGACCGGATAGCAATCAGCCCCAGCATTTT. Amino acid sequence: CASGPDSNQPQHF.

This chain connects TRBV28 to TRBJ2-5; D unclear. The germline gives CDR1 MDHEN, CDR2 SYDVKM. V was clipped by 5 bases and J by 0 bases, with 13 bases between them. There are 15 residues in the CDR3. CDR3 in amino acids: CASSAYTQYQETQYF. The CDR3 coding sequence is TGTGCCAGCAGTGCTTATACACAGTACCAAGAGACCCAGTACTTC.

This chain connects TRBV27 to TRBJ2-5; no clear D gene. Matching the DNA end better, TRBJ2-7 makes the J call doubtful. This CDR3 has 14 amino acids. From germline, CDR1 is MNHEY and CDR2 SMNVEV (reference sequence). The CDR3: CASSLSKGLGEQYF. Written as DNA, the CDR3 is TGTGCCAGCAGTTTATCGAAGGGTTTAGGCGAGCAGTACTTC.

J is TRBJ2-7 and V is TRBV4-1; possible D gene TRBD2, 7 bases. This CDR3 comprises 15 residues. Germline CDR1 MGHRA, CDR2 YSYEKL. V was trimmed by 0 bases and J by 3 bases, leaving 12 bases between them. As DNA, the CDR3 is TGCGCCAGCAGCCAAGAAGAGGGGGGGATCTACGAGCAGTACTTC. This encodes CASSQEEGGIYEQYF.

V and J are TRBV7-2 and TRBJ2-7, with TRBD2 as a possible D gene (5 bases). The V gene's germline CDR1 is SGHTA and CDR2 FQGNSA. The CDR3 runs to 12 residues. V was shortened by 7 bases and J by 3 bases, with 10 bases between the two germline ends. CDR3 nucleotides: TGTGCCAGCACCAGCGGTTTCTACGAGCAGTACTTC. Translation: CASTSGFYEQYF. The full variable domain, with the rest looked up from reference TRBV7-2 and TRBJ2-7, is GAGVSQSPSNKVTEKGKDVELRCDPISGHTALYWYRQSLGQGLEFLIYFQGNSAPDKSGLPSDRFSAERTGGSVSTLTIQRTQQEDSAVYLCASTSGFYEQYFGPGTRLTVT.

CDR3 in amino acids: CASSIEIAPHEKLFF. The CDR3 DNA reads TGTGCCAGTAGTATAGAGATAGCGCCACATGAAAAACTGTTTTTT. The V gene is TRBV19, the J gene TRBJ1-4; D not certain. The CDR3 contains 15 residues. Germline-derived CDR1 and CDR2 are LNHDA and SQIVND (reference sequence). Deletions cut 0 bases from V and 6 bases from J, with 11 bases between.

This rearrangement joins TRBV4-3 to TRBJ2-1; D is possibly TRBD1 (5 bases). There are 14 residues in the CDR3. The V gene lost 2 bases and the J gene lost 8 bases, with 13 bases spanning the gap. Germline CDR1 LGHNA, CDR2 YSLEER. The CDR3 bases are TGCGCCAGCAGCCAATTCAGGGTCTCGGATGAGCAGTTCTTC. Protein sequence: CASSQFRVSDEQFF.

CDR3 protein: CASSFGQGGPAFF. The CDR3 coding sequence is TGTGCCAGCAGCTTCGGACAGGGGGGTCCGGCTTTCTTT. The rearrangement joins TRBV7-9 to TRBJ1-1; 10 nucleotides agree with TRBD1. J gave up 11 bases and V 3 bases, and 6 bases lay outside the gene matches. CDR1 and CDR2 (germline): SEHNR, FQNEAQ (reference sequence). The CDR3 consists of 13 residues.

V is TRBV20-1 and J is TRBJ1-2; D ambiguous. This CDR3 comprises 11 residues. V lost 6 bases to trimming and J lost 5 bases, with 10 bases between them. The germline gives CDR1 DFQATT, CDR2 SNEGSKA (reference sequence). The CDR3, as DNA: TGCAGTGCCTCTGTCGATTATGGCTACACCTTC. It specifies CSASVDYGYTF.

The chain carries TRBV6-4 and TRBJ2-5; 7 bases map to TRBD1. V lost 7 bases to trimming and J lost 0 bases; unmatched junction nucleotides: 8. The germline V gene encodes CDR1 MRHNA and CDR2 SNTAGT. The CDR3 has 15 amino acids. CDR3 sequence: CASIEVGGNQETQYF. The CDR3, as DNA: TGTGCCAGCATAGAGGTAGGGGGCAACCAAGAGACCCAGTACTTC.

The V gene is TRBV6-5, the J gene TRBJ2-7; a weak D match, TRBD1 (6 bases). V shed 6 bases and J shed 5 bases, with 11 bases lying between them. The CDR3 runs to 12 residues. CDR1 and CDR2 (germline): MNHEY, SVGAGI. The CDR3 DNA reads TGTGCCAGCAGCCGGGACACCCACGAGCAGTACTTC. This codes for CASSRDTHEQYF.

This sequence joins TRBV7-9 and TRBJ2-1; D ambiguous. Germline V CDR1 and CDR2: SEHNR, FQNEAQ (reference sequence). V was clipped by 2 bases and J by 10 bases, with 18 bases between them. The CDR3 is 15 amino acids. The CDR3 DNA sequence: TGTGCCAGCAGCTTATTCCCTCTGGGGAAAGGGGAGCAGTTCTTC. It translates to CASSLFPLGKGEQFF.

The rearrangement links TRBV10-3 to TRBJ2-1; D ambiguous. Per germline, CDR1 ENHRY and CDR2 SYGVKD. The V end lost 0 bases, the J end lost 3 bases, and 6 bases lay between the germline ends. The CDR3 sequence is 14 residues long. This CDR3 reads CAISESSDYNEQFF. CDR3 coding DNA: TGTGCCATCAGTGAGTCTTCTGACTACAATGAGCAGTTCTTC.

The chain uses TRBV4-1 and TRBJ1-2; maybe TRBD1 (5 bases). Deletions cut 1 base from V and 4 bases from J, with 13 bases between. The CDR3 runs to 15 residues. In germline, CDR1 is MGHRA, CDR2 YSYEKL. CDR3 amino acids: CASSQGTGAVYGYTF. The CDR3 region has the DNA TGCGCCAGCAGCCAAGGTACCGGGGCGGTCTATGGCTACACCTTC.

The V call is TRBV11-2, the J call TRBJ2-7, with D perhaps TRBD1 (6 bases). Germline loops: CDR1 SGHAT, CDR2 FQNNGV. Trimming stripped 0 bases from V and 0 bases from J, with 18 bases between. The CDR3 extends over 18 amino acids. Written as DNA, the CDR3 is TGTGCCAGCAGCTTAGATCCCCTCGAACAGGGAAGCTCCTACGAGCAGTACTTC. Protein: CASSLDPLEQGSSYEQYF.

The chain links TRBV4-2 to TRBJ1-3; D unclear. This CDR3 spans 17 amino acids. The V end lost 4 bases, the J end lost 0 bases, and 16 bases lay between the germline ends. Germline CDR1 is LGHNA and CDR2 is YNFKEQ. The DNA of the CDR3 is TGTGCCAGCAGCCTTTCTGGAACGCCTTACTCTGGAAACACCATATATTTT. Its protein product is CASSLSGTPYSGNTIYF.

V usage is TRBV4-3 and J usage is TRBJ2-4; the D call may be TRBD1 or TRBD2 (5 bases each). The germline CDR1 and CDR2 sequences are LGHNA and YSLEER. The CDR3 sequence is 15 residues long. Deletions cut 0 bases from V and 5 bases from J, with 11 bases between. This chain's CDR3 is CASSQDRVGQNIQYF. For the CDR3, the DNA is TGCGCCAGCAGCCAAGATAGGGTGGGACAAAACATTCAGTACTTC.

This clone occurred a few times. The genes are TRBV13 and TRBJ2-7; either TRBD1 or TRBD2 may supply D (5 bases each). Trimming removed 2 bases at V and 6 bases at J, with 8 bases between. Per germline, CDR1 PRHDT and CDR2 FYEKMQ (reference sequence). The CDR3 length is 12 residues. This CDR3 is CASSLFGAEQYF. DNA of the CDR3: TGTGCCAGCAGCTTATTCGGGGCCGAGCAGTACTTC.

On this clone itself: The junction and the germline gene differ at one end; a read error may be behind it. The chain employs TRBV28 and TRBJ1-2; perhaps TRBD1 as D (6 bases). Per germline, CDR1 MDHEN and CDR2 SYDVKM. The CDR3 totals 17 residues. The chain's CDR3 is CATSLRDLGGRGDGYTF. Here the CDR3 DNA reads TGTGCCACCAGTTTAAGGGATTTGGGGGGGCGAGGGGATGGCTACACCTTC.

The rearrangement links TRBV14 to TRBJ2-7; D gene uncertain. CDR3 length: 15 amino acids. The germline gives CDR1 SGHDN, CDR2 FVKESK. The V and J ends lost 1 base and 2 bases respectively, with 12 bases between them. CDR3 protein: CASSQGQDTAYEQYF. In nucleotides, the CDR3 is TGTGCCAGCAGCCAAGGGCAAGACACCGCCTACGAGCAGTACTTC.

The CDR3 DNA sequence: TGCGCCAGCAGCCCAGTCGTAGGTAGGGAAGCTTTCTTT. This codes for CASSPVVGREAFF. The rearrangement links TRBV4-3 to TRBJ1-1; D remains ambiguous. This CDR3 spans 13 amino acids. Germline-derived CDR1 and CDR2 are LGHNA and YSLEER. The ends were cut back, 4 bases at V and 8 bases at J, with 14 bases in the middle.

The chain recombines TRBV29-1 with TRBJ2-1, with 8 bases that match TRBD2. This CDR3 contains 12 residues. Losses at the gene ends were 7 bases for V and 9 bases for J; bases not matched to a gene: 8. Germline values: CDR1 SQVTM, CDR2 ANQGSEA. In DNA form, the CDR3 reads TGCAGCGCTGAGTCGGGGGGGCTTGAGCAGTTCTTC. Translated: CSAESGGLEQFF.

This chain joins TRBV6-5 and TRBJ1-2; D is undetermined. V was cut by 2 bases and J by 8 bases, with 9 bases left in between. The CDR3 has 12 residues. The V gene's germline CDR1 is MNHEY and CDR2 SVGAGI. The chain's CDR3 is CASSYGAYGYTF. CDR3 coding DNA: TGTGCCAGCAGTTACGGAGCCTACGGCTACACCTTC.

This sequence joins TRBV11-2 and TRBJ1-6; possibly TRBD1 for D (6 bases). The CDR3 loop spans 15 amino acids. CDR1 and CDR2 from the germline V gene are SGHAT and FQNNGV. The V and J ends lost 5 bases and 7 bases respectively, with 15 bases between them. The CDR3 reads CASSPSGGQNSPLHF. The CDR3 coding sequence is TGTGCCAGCAGCCCCTCCGGGGGCCAGAATTCACCCCTCCACTTT.